This T cell receptor (beta chain) was captured by sequencing in a study of human T cells and chemical hapten exposure. Study-wide background: Sensitization applied 2% DPC to roughly 2 cm by roughly 2 cm of upper inner arm skin.

In the original analysis: Ranging from about 20,000 to 750,000, TCR counts per sample had a median value of approximately 99,000. TCRdb reprocessed the RACE reads with MiXCR, giving one entry per CDR3 protein. What appears here as the V and J calls and clone size reflects TCRdb's work, not the paper's. Of about 95,000 distinct CDR3 sequences in the sample, approximately 10% were seen once. This CDR3 region has 16 residues. J was trimmed by 6 bases and V by 6 bases; bases with no gene match: 15. Germline-derived CDR1 and CDR2 are SGHAT and FQNNGV. Time point in this sample: patch test 2, 6 weeks after DPC sensitization. The treatment is: therapeutic diphenylcyclopropenone sensitization with weekly scalp DPC.

This chain joins TRBV11-2 and TRBJ2-3; 7 bases line up with TRBD2. This receptor was taken from a middle-aged woman with alopecia areata. Some clones in this sample may be carry-over from other donors' samples. This specimen was whole blood, taken in connection with sensitization to the hapten diphenylcyclopropenone (DPC). CDR3 amino acids: CASSFAAGAVRDTQYF. The CDR3 nucleotides read TGTGCCAGCAGTTTCGCGGCGGGAGCGGTGAGGGATACGCAGTATTTT.